This T cell receptor beta chain was sequenced in a study of monozygotic twins with inflammatory bowel disease. Whole blood supplied total RNA, and T cells were not sorted. TCRdb reprocessed the 5' RACE reads and reports one entry per CDR3 protein, with no DNA. The specimen's table records 350,000 to 550,000 distinct CDR3 sequences. Germline V CDR1 and CDR2: SGHRS, YFSETQ. The CDR3 runs to 16 residues. This receptor was identified in a human donor with ulcerative colitis or Crohn's disease, or a healthy co-twin of an affected twin (not recorded which). The gene calls are TRBV5-1 and TRBJ2-5; TCRdb reports TRBD2, a call that lacks DNA to check it against. Material: blood. This CDR3 is CASTRTSGRKGETQYF.